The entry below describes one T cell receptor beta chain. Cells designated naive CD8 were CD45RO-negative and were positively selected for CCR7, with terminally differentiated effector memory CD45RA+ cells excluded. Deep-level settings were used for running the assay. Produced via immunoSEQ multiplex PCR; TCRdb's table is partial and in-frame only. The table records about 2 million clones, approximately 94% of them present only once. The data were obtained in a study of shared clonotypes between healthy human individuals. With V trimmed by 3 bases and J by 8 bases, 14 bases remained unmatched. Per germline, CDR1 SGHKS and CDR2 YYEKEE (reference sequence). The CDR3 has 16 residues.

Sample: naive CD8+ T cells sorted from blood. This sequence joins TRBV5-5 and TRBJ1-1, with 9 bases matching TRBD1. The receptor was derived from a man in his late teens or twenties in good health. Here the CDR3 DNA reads TGTGCCAGCAGCTACGGACAGGGGCCACCCAAAGGGGAAGCTTTCTTT. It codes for CASSYGQGPPKGEAFF.